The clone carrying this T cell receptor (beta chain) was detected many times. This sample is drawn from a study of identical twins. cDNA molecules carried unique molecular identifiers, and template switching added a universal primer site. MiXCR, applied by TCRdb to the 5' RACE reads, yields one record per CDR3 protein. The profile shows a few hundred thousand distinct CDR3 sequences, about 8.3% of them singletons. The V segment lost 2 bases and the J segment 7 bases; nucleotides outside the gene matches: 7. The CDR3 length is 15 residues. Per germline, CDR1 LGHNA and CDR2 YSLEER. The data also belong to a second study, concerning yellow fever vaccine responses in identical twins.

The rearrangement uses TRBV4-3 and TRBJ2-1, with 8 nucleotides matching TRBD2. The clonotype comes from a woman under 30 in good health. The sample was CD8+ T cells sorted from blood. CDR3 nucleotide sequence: TGCGCCAGCAGCCAATGGTTAGCGGGGTCAAATGAGCAGTTCTTC. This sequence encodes CASSQWLAGSNEQFF.